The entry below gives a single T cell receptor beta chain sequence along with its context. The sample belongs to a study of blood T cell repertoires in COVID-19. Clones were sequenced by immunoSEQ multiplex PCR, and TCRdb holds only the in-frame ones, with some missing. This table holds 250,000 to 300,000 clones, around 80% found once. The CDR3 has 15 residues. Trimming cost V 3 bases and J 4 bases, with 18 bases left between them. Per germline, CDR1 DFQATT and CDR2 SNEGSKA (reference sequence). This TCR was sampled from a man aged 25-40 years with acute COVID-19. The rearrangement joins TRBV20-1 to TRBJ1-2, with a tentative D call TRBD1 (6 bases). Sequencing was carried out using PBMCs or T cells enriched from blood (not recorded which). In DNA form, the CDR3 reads TGCAGTGCTAGTAAGAGCGGGGGGCGCACCTATGGCTACACCTTC. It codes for CSASKSGGRTYGYTF.